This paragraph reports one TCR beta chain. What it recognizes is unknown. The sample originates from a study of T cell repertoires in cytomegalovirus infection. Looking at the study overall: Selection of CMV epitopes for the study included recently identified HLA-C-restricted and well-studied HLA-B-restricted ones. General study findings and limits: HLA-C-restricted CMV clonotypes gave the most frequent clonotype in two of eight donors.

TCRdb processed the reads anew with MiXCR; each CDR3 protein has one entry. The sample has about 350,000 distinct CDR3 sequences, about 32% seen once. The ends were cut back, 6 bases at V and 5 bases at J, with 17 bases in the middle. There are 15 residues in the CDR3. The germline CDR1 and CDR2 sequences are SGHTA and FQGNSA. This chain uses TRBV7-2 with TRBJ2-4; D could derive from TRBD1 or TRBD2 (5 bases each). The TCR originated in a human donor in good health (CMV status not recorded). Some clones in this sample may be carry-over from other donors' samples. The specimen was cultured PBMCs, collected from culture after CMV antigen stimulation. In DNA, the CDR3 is TGTGCCAGCAGAAGGCGGCACCGAGGGGAAAACATTCAGTACTTC. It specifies CASRRRHRGENIQYF.